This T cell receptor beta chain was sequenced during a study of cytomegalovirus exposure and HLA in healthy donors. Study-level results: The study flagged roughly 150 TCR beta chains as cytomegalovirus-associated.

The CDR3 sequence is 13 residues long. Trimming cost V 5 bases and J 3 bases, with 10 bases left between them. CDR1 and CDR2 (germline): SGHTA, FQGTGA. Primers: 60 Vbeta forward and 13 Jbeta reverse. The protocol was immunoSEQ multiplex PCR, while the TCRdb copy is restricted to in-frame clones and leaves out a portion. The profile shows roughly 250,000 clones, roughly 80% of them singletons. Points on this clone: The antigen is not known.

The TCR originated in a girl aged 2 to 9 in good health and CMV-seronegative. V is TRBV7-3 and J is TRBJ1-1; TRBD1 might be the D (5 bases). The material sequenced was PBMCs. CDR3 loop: CASSRDRDTEAFF. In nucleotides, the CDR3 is TGTGCCAGCAGCCGCGACAGAGACACTGAAGCTTTCTTT. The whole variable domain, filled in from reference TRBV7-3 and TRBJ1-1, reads GAGVSQTPSNKVTEKGKYVELRCDPISGHTALYWYRQSLGQGPEFLIYFQGTGAADDSGLPNDRFFAVRPEGSVSTLKIQRTERGDSAVYLCASSRDRDTEAFFGQGTRLTVV.